This T cell receptor (beta chain) was identified in a study of blood T cell repertoires in COVID-19. Study overall: Samples of COVID-19 (acute and convalescent) were obtained from the United States, Italy and Spain. PBMCs, B-cell-depleted T cells, or T cells provided the cDNA or gDNA that made up the material.

Germline CDR1 reads GTSNPN; CDR2 reads SVGIG (reference sequence). The CDR3 contains 13 residues. Trimming left V 1 base short and J 5 bases short, with 9 bases between. Repertoires were generated with immunoSEQ multiplex PCR, while TCRdb's copy carries only in-frame clones and drops some. The data hold over 200,000 clones, with approximately 90% observed a single time. The clonotype was recovered from a man between 60 and 75 years old who had recovered from COVID-19. The V gene is TRBV30, the J gene TRBJ1-5; D is unresolved. The sequencing sample was made of peripheral blood. The CDR3, as DNA: TGTGCCTGGAGTGAAGGCGGGGATCAGCCCCAGCATTTT. Translated: CAWSEGGDQPQHF.